This T cell receptor beta chain was sequenced during a study of blood T cell repertoires in COVID-19. The overall study: Italy, Spain and the United States were the sources of the convalescent and acute COVID-19 samples. T cells, B-cell-depleted T cells, or PBMCs supplied cDNA or gDNA.

This clone was observed once. Per the original data handling: How many nucleated cells were present was estimated from reference gene primer amplification. Generated by immunoSEQ multiplex PCR, the TCRdb table keeps only in-frame clones and is missing some. V and J calls and clone size come straight from that table; D and trimming were deduced from the DNA. The sample lists some 57,000 clones; around 87% were seen once. J was trimmed by 6 bases and V by 4 bases; bases with no gene match: 7. The CDR3 loop spans 15 amino acids. In germline, CDR1 is MGHDK, CDR2 SYGVNS. The clonotype was recovered from a man aged 60 to 69 with active COVID-19. The J gene is TRBJ1-4, the V gene TRBV25-1, with TRBD1 matching 8 bases. Sequencing was performed on peripheral blood. CDR3 sequence reads: CASSAPGGSHEKLFF. In nucleotides, the CDR3 is TGTGCCAGCAGTGCCCCAGGGGGCTCTCATGAAAAACTGTTTTTT.